The T cell receptor beta chain under discussion was sequenced for a study of graft-versus-host responses after intestinal transplantation. Study information: Recipients uniformly received anti-thymocyte globulin induction, followed by tacrolimus and steroids for 3 to 4 years.

Study-wide points: The study found high graft-versus-host to host-versus-graft clonal ratios in allografts of patients with graft-donor T cell macrochimerism. Peak GvH clone levels in circulation were associated with early post-transplant HvG declines. Recipient marrow held GvH clones, some first seen in ileum or blood.

Graft tissue processing released intraepithelial and lamina propria lymphocytes. The germline V gene has CDR1 MRHNA and CDR2 SNTAGT. The CDR3 is 16 amino acids. After removal of 8 bases from V and 3 bases from J, the junction contained 10 bases not matched to a gene. Clones were read by immunoSEQ multiplex PCR, and TCRdb kept only the in-frame ones, dropping some. The sample consists of approximately 15,000 clones, 67% of them appearing once. For this clone: No antigen is known for it.

This TCR derives from a human patient who received an intestinal transplant, so some T cells may come from the graft donor. J is TRBJ2-6 and V is TRBV6-4, with TRBD1 identical over 7 bases. The sample consisted of ileum tissue, taken just over 650 days after intestinal transplantation. CDR3 sequence: CASSPDRDGGANVLTF. The CDR3 nucleotides are TGTGCCAGCTCCCCAGACAGGGATGGTGGGGCCAACGTCCTGACTTTC.